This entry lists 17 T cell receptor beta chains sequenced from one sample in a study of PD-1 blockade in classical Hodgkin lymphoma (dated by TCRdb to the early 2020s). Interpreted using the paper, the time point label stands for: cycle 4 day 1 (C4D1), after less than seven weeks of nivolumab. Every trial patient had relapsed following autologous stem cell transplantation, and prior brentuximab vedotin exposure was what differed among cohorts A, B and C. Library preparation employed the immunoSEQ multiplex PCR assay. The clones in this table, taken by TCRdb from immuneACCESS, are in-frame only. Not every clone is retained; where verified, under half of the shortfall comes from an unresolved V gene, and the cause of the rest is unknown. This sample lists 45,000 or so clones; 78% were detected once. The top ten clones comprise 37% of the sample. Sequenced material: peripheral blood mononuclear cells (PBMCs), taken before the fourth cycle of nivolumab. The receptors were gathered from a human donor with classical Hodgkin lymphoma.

This chain's CDR3 is CASSTTGRSAYF. The CDR3 DNA sequence: TGTGCCAGCAGTACCACGGGACGTTCGGCGTACTTC. The chain is built from TRBV27 and TRBJ2-7; D is tentatively TRBD1 or TRBD2 (5 bases each). There are 12 residues in the CDR3. Trimming cost V 5 bases and J 12 bases, with 17 bases left between them. Germline values: CDR1 MNHEY, CDR2 SMNVEV (reference sequence).

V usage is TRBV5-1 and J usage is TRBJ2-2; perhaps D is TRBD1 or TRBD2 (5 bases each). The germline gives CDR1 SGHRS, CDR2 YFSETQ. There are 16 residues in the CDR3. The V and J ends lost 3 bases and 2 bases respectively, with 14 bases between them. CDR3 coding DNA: TGCGCCAGCAGCTGGGGACCGGGTTCAAACACCGGGGAGCTGTTTTTT. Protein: CASSWGPGSNTGELFF.

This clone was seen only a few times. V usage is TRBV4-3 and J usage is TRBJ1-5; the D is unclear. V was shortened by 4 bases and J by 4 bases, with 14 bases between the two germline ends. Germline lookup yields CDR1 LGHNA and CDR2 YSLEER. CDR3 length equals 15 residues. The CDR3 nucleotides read TGCGCCAGCAGCCTCGACTCAAGGAGGAATCAGCCCCAGCATTTT. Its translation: CASSLDSRRNQPQHF.

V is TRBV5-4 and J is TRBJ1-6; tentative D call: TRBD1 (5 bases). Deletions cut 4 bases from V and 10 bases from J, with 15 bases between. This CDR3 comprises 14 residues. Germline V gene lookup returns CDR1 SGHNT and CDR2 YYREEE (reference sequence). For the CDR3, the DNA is TGTGCCAGCAGCCTTGGGACTGTGGAATCACCCCTCCACTTT. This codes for CASSLGTVESPLHF.

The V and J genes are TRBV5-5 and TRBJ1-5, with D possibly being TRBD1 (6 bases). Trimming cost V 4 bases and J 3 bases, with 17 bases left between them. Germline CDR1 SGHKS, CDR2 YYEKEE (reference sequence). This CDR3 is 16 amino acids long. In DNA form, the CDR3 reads TGTGCCAGCAGCGTCCGAGGGGGGGACCCCAATCAGCCCCAGCATTTT. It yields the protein CASSVRGGDPNQPQHF.

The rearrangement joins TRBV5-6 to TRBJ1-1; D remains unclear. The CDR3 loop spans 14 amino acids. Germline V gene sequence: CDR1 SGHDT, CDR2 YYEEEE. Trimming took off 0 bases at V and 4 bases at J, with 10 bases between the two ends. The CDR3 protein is CASSLGPAGTEAFF. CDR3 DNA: TGTGCCAGCAGCTTGGGGCCCGCCGGCACTGAAGCTTTCTTT.

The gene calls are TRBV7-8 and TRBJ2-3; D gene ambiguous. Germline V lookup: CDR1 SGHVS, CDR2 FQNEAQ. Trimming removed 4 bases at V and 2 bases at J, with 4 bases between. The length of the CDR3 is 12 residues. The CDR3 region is CASSSYTDTQYF. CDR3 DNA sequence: TGTGCCAGCAGCTCTTACACAGATACGCAGTATTTT.

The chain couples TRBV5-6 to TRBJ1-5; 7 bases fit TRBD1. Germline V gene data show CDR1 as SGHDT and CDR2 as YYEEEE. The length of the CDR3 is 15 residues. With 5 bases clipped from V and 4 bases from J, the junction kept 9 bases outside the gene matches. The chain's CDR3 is CASSRRGAVNQPQHF. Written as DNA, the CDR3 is TGTGCCAGCAGTCGCAGGGGGGCCGTAAATCAGCCCCAGCATTTT.

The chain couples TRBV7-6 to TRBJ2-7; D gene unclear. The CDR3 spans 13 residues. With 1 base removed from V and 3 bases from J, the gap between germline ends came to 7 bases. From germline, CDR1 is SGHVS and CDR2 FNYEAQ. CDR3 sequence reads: CASSLGFLYEQYF. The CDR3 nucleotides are TGTGCCAGCAGCTTAGGTTTTCTCTACGAGCAGTACTTC.

CDR3 nucleotides: TGTGCCTGGAGAGACACAGGGGACTCACCCCTCCACTTT. It codes for CAWRDTGDSPLHF. The chain links TRBV30 to TRBJ1-6; 7 bases match TRBD1. The CDR3 is 13 amino acids. CDR1 is GTSNPN and CDR2 is SVGIG in the germline V gene (reference sequence). J was trimmed by 10 bases and V by 3 bases; bases with no gene match: 6.

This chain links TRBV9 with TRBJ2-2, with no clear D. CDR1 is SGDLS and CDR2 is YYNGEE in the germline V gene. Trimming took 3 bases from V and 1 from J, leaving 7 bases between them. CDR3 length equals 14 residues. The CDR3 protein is CASSDRQNTGELFF. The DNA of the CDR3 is TGTGCCAGCAGCGATAGACAGAACACCGGGGAGCTGTTTTTT.

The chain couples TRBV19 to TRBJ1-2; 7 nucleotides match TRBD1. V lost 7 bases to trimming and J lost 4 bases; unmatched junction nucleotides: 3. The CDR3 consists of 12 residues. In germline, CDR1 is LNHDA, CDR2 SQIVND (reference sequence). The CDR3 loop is CASKDRAYGYTF. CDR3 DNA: TGTGCCAGTAAAGACAGGGCCTATGGCTACACCTTC. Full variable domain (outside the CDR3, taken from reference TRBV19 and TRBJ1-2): DGGITQSPKYLFRKEGQNVTLSCEQNLNHDAMYWYRQDPGQGLRLIYYSQIVNDFQKGDIAEGYSVSREKKESFPLTVTSAQKNPTAFYLCASKDRAYGYTFGSGTRLTVV.

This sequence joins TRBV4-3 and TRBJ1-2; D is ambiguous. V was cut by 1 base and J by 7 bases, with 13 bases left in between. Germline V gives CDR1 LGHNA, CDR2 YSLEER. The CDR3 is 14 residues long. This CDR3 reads CASSQVSGFGGYTF. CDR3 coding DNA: TGCGCCAGCAGCCAAGTCTCGGGGTTCGGTGGCTACACCTTC.

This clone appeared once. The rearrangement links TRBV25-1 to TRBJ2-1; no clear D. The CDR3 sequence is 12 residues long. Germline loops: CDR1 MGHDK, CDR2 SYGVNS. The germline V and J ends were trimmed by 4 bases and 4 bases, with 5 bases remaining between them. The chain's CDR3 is CASSGAYNEQFF. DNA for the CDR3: TGTGCCAGCAGTGGAGCATACAATGAGCAGTTCTTC.

DNA of the CDR3: TGTGCCAGCAGCGACACAGGGGCGCTTTATTCACCCCTCCACTTT. Its protein is CASSDTGALYSPLHF. The V and J genes are TRBV5-5 and TRBJ1-6, with TRBD1 identical over 7 bases. The germline gives CDR1 SGHKS, CDR2 YYEKEE (reference sequence). The CDR3 sequence is 15 residues long. The V gene end was trimmed by 4 bases and the J gene end by 8 bases; junction bases not matched to a gene: 9.

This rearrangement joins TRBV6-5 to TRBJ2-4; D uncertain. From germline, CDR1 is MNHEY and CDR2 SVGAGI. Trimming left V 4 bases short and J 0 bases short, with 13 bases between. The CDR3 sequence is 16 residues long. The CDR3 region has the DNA TGTGCCAGCAGTTCCCCCCGGAGCGTAGCCAAAAACATTCAGTACTTC. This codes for CASSSPRSVAKNIQYF.

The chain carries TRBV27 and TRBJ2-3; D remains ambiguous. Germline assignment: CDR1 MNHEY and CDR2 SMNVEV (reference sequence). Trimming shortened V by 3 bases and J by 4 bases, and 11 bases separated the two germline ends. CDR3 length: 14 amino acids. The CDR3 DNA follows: TGTGCCAGCAGTTTGGGGTTACGGGCAGATACGCAGTATTTT. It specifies CASSLGLRADTQYF.